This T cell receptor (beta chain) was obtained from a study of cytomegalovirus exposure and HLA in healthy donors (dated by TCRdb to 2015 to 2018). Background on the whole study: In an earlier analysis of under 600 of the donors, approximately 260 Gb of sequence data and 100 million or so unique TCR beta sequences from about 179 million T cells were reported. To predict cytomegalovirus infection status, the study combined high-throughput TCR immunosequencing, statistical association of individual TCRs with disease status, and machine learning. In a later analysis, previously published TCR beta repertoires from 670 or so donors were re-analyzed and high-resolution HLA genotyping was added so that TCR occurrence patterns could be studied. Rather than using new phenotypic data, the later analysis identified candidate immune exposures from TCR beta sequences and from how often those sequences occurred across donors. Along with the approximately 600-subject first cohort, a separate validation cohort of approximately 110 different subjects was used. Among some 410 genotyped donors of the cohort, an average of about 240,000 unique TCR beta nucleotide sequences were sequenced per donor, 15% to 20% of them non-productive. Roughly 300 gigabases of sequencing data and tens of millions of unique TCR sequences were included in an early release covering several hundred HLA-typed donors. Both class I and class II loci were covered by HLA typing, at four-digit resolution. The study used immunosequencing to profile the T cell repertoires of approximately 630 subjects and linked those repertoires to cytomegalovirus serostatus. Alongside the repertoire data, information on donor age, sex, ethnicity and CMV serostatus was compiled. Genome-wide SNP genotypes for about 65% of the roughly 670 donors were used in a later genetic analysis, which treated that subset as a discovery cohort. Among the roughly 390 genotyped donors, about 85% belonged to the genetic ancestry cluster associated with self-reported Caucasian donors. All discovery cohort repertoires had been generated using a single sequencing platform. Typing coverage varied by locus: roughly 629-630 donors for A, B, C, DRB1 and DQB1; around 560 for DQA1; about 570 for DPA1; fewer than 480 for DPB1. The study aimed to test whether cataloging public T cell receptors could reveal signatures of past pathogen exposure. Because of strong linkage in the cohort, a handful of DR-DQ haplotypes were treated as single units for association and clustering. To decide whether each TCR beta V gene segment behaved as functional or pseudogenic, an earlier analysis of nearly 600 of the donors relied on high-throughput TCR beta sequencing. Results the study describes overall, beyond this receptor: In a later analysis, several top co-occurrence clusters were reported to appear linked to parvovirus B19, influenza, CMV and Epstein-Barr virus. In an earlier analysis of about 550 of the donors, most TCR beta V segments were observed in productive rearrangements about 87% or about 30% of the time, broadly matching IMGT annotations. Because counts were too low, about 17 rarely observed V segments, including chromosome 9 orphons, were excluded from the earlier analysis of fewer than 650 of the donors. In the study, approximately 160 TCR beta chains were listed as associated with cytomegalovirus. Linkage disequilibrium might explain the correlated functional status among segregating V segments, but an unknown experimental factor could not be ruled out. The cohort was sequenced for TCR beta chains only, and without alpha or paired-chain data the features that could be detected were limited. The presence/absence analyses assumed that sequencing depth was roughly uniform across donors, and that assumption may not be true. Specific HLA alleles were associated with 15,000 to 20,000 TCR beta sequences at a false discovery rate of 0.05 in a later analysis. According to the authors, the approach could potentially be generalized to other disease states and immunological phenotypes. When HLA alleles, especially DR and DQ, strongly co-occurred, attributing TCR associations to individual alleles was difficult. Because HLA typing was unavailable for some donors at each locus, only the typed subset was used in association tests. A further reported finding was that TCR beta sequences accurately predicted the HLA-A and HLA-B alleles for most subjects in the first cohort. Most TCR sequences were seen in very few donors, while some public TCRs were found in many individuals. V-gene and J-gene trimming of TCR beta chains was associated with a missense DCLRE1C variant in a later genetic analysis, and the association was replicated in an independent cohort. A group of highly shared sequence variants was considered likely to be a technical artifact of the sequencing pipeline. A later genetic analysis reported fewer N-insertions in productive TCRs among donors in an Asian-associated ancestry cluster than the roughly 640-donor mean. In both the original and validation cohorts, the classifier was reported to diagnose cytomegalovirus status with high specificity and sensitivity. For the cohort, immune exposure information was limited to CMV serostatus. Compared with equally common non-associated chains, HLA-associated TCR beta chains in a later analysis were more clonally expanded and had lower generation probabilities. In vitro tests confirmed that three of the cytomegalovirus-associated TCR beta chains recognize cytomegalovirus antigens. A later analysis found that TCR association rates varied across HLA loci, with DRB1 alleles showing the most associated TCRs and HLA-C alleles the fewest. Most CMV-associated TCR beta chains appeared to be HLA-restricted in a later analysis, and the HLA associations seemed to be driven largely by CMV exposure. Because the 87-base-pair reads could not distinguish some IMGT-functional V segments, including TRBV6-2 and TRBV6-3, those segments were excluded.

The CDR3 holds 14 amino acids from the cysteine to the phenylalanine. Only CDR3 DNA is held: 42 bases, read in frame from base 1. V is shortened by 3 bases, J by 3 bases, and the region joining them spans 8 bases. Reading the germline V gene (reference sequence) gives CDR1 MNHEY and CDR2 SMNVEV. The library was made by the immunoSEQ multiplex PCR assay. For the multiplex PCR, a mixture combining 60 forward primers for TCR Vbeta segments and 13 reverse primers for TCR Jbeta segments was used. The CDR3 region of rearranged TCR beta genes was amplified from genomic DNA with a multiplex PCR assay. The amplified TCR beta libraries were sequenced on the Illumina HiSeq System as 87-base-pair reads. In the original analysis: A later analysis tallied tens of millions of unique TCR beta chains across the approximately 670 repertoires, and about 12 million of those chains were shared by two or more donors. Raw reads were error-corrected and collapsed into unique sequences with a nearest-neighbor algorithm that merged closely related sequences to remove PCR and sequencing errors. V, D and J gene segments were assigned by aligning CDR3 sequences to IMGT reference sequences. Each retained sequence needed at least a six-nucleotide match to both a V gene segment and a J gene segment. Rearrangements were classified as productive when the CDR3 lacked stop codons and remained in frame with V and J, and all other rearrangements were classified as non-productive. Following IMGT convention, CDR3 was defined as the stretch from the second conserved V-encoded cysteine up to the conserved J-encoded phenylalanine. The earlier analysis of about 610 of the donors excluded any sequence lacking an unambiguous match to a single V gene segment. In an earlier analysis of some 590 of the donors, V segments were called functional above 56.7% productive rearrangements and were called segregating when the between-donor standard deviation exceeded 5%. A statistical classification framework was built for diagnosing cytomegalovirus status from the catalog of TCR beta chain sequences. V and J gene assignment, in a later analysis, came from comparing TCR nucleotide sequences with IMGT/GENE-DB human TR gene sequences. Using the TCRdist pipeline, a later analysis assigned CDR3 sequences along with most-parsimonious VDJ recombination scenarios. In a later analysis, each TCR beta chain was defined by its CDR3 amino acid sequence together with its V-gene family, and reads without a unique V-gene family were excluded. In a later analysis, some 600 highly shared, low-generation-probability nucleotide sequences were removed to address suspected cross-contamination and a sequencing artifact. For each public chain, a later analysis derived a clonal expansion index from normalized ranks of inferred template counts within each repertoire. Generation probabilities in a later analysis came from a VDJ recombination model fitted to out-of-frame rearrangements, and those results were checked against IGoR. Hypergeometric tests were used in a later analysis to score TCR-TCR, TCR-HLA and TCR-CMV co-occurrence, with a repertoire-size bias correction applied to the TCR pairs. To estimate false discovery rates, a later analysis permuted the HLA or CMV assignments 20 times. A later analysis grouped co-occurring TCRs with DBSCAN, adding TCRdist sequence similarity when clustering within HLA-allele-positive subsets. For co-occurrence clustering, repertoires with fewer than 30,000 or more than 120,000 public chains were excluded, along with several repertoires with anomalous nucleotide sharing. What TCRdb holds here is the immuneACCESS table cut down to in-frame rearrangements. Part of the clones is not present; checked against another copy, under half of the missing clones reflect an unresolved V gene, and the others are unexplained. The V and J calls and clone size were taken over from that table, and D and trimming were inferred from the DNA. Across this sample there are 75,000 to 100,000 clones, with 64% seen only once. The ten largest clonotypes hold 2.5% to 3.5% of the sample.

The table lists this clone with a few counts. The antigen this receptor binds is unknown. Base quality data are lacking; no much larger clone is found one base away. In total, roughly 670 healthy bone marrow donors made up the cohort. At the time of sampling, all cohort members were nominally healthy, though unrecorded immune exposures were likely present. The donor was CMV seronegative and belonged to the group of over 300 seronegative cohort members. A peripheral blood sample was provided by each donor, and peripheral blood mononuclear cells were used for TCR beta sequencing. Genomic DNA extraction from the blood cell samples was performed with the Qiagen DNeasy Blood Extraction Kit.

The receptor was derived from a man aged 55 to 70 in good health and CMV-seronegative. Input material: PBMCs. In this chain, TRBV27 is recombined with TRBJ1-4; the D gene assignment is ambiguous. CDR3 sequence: CASSFRDANEKLFF. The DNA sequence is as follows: TGTGCCAGCAGTTTCCGGGATGCTAATGAAAAACTGTTTTTT.